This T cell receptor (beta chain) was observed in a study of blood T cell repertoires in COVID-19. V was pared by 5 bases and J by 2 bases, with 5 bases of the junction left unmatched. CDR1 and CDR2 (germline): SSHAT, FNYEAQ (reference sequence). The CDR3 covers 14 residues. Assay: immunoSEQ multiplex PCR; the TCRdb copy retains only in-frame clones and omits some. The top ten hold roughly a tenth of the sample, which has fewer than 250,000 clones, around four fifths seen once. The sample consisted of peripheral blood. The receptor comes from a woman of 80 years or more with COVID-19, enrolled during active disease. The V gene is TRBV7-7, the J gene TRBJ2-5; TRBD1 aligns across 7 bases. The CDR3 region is CASSPQGQQETQYF. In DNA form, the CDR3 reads TGTGCCAGCAGCCCTCAGGGACAGCAAGAGACCCAGTACTTC.